The next 14 T cell receptor beta chains were all read from a single sample in a study of T cells in Graves' hyperthyroidism and ophthalmopathy. RNA transcripts yielded amplified TCR beta CDR3 regions. The TCR CDR3 first-round RT-PCR relied on the HTBI primer set. TCRdb fed the multiplex PCR reads into MiXCR, producing one record per CDR3 protein. The data hold roughly 240,000 distinct CDR3 sequences, with approximately 25% observed a single time. Sequencing was carried out using blood. The receptor source for this set is a woman aged 35 to 49 with Graves' ophthalmopathy.

The sample holds many counts of this clonotype. V usage is TRBV9 and J usage is TRBJ2-2, with D uncertain. CDR3 size: 12 residues. V lost 3 bases, J lost 6 bases, and 6 bases lay in between. Germline V gene lookup returns CDR1 SGDLS and CDR2 YYNGEE. CDR3 nucleotide sequence: TGTGCCAGCAGCGAAGGATCCGGGGAGCTGTTTTTT. This codes for CASSEGSGELFF.

As regards this clonotype: As the CDR3 is not closed by the conserved phenylalanine or tryptophan, this likely results from a read error. The rearrangement joins TRBV12-5 to TRBJ1-1; D is ambiguous. CDR1 and CDR2 (germline): LGHNT, FRNRAP. CDR3 length equals 13 residues. Trimming pared 1 base from V and 0 bases from J, leaving 3 bases between. DNA for the CDR3: TGTGCTAGTGGTTTGGGCATGAACACTGAAGCTTTCCTT. Translation gives CASGLGMNTEAFL.

The V call is TRBV24-1, the J call TRBJ2-2; D call uncertain. The germline V gene encodes CDR1 KGHDR and CDR2 SFDVKD. V shed 3 bases and J shed 4 bases, with 8 bases lying between them. The CDR3 loop spans 14 amino acids. In nucleotides, the CDR3 is TGTGCCACCAGTGATACGTGGTTCACCGGGGAGCTGTTTTTT. It specifies CATSDTWFTGELFF.

At least ten counts were recorded for this clonotype. This sequence joins TRBV30 and TRBJ1-1, with D maybe TRBD1 (6 bases). CDR3 size: 13 residues. In germline, CDR1 is GTSNPN, CDR2 SVGIG (reference sequence). Trimming removed 0 bases from V and 3 bases from J, with 8 bases in between. The CDR3 coding sequence is TGTGCCTGGAGTGTGGAGGGGGACACTGAAGCTTTCTTT. This sequence encodes CAWSVEGDTEAFF.

This sequence joins TRBV12-3 or TRBV12-4 and TRBJ1-1; D uncertain. There are 12 residues in the CDR3. Trimming removed 8 bases at V and 8 bases at J, with 15 bases between. CDR3 nucleotides: TGTGCCAGCCATTGGGAGGGCCTGGAAGCTTTCTTT. Protein: CASHWEGLEAFF.

This chain connects TRBV12-5 to TRBJ1-2; TRBD1 agrees at 7 bases. Germline V lookup: CDR1 LGHNT, CDR2 FRNRAP. V was clipped by 5 bases and J by 2 bases; unmatched bases: 5. The CDR3 length is 14 residues. This chain's CDR3 is CASGPGTENYGYTF. Written as DNA, the CDR3 is TGTGCTAGTGGTCCCGGGACAGAGAACTATGGCTACACCTTC.

In its sample, this clonotype was seen many times. The chain carries TRBV20-1 and TRBJ1-1; no firm D call. The length of the CDR3 is 12 residues. Germline assignment: CDR1 DFQATT and CDR2 SNEGSKA (reference sequence). V dropped 3 bases and J dropped 1 base, with 6 bases sitting between them. This chain's CDR3 is CSARFWNTEAFF. The CDR3 DNA follows: TGCAGTGCTAGGTTTTGGAACACTGAAGCTTTCTTT.

The table lists this clonotype with many counts. The gene calls are TRBV20-1 and TRBJ1-5; D remains ambiguous. This CDR3 is built from 14 residues. CDR1 is DFQATT and CDR2 is SNEGSKA in the germline V gene (reference sequence). With 3 bases removed from V and 2 bases from J, the gap between germline ends came to 11 bases. CDR3 amino acids: CSASSAAGNQPQHF. CDR3 DNA: TGCAGTGCTAGTTCCGCCGCTGGCAATCAGCCCCAGCATTTT.

Notes on this clonotype: An end of the junction does not agree with germline; a read error may underlie this. The rearrangement uses TRBV7-2 and TRBJ1-5; D is uncertain. This CDR3 is 15 amino acids long. CDR1 and CDR2 from the germline V gene are SGHTA and FQGNSA. CDR3 nucleotide sequence: TGTGCCAGCAGTAATGGACCGGGGAGCAATCAGCCCCAGCTTTTT. Translating it yields CASSNGPGSNQPQLF.

This clonotype was counted a single time. This chain connects TRBV28 to TRBJ2-7, with D maybe TRBD1 (6 bases). Germline loops: CDR1 MDHEN, CDR2 SYDVKM. V was shortened by 3 bases and J by 4 bases, with 19 bases between the two germline ends. This CDR3 is built from 16 residues. In DNA, the CDR3 is TGTGCCAGCAGTTTCGCCCCCAACAGGGCTAATTACGAGCAGTACTTC. Translated, it gives CASSFAPNRANYEQYF.

CDR3 in amino acids: CASSYPGASSSYEQYF. In nucleotides, the CDR3 is TGTGCCAGCAGTTACCCTGGCGCTAGCTCCTCCTACGAGCAGTACTTC. The chain has TRBV28 and TRBJ2-7; D possibly corresponds to TRBD2 (5 bases). Trimming cost V 4 bases and J 0 bases, with 16 bases left between them. CDR1 is MDHEN, CDR2 SYDVKM, per germline. This CDR3 is built from 16 residues.

J is TRBJ2-5 and V is TRBV28; a possible D gene is TRBD2 (6 bases). This CDR3 has 14 amino acids. V dropped 4 bases and J dropped 5 bases, with 14 bases sitting between them. CDR1 and CDR2 (germline): MDHEN, SYDVKM. DNA for the CDR3: TGTGCCAGCAGTTCGGACTATCTCGGGGAGACCCAGTACTTC. It specifies CASSSDYLGETQYF. Using reference TRBV28 and TRBJ2-5 for the parts outside the CDR3, the full variable domain is DVKVTQSSRYLVKRTGEKVFLECVQDMDHENMFWYRQDPGLGLRLIYFSYDVKMKEKGDIPEGYSVSREKKERFSLILESASTNQTSMYLCASSSDYLGETQYFGPGTRLLVL.

This clonotype was observed many times. This rearrangement joins TRBV27 to TRBJ2-7; the D call may be TRBD1 or TRBD2 (5 bases each). This CDR3 spans 17 amino acids. The germline V gene encodes CDR1 MNHEY and CDR2 SMNVEV (reference sequence). V lost 1 base, J lost 2 bases, and 18 bases lay in between. CDR3 DNA: TGTGCCAGCAGTTTATTCCGCACACCGGGACGAGCCTACGAGCAGTACTTC. Translating gives CASSLFRTPGRAYEQYF.

This clonotype has only a few counts. The gene calls are TRBV27 and TRBJ1-1; TRBD1 matches 8 bases. V was clipped by 2 bases and J by 4 bases; unmatched bases: 6. The CDR3 extends over 15 amino acids. Germline CDR1 MNHEY, CDR2 SMNVEV (reference sequence). CDR3 sequence reads: CASSLQDRVGTEAFF. The DNA for the CDR3 is TGTGCCAGCAGTTTACAGGACAGGGTGGGCACTGAAGCTTTCTTT.